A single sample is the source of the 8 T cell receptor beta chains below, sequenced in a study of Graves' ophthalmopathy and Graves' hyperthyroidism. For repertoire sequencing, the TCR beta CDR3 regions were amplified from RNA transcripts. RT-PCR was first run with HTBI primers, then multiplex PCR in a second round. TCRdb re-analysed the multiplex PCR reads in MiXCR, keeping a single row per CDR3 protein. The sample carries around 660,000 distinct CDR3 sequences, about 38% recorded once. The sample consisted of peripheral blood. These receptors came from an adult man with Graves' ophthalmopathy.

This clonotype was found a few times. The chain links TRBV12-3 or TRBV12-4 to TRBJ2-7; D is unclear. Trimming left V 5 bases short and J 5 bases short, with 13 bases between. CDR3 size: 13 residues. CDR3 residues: CASSNYPGHEQYF. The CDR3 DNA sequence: TGTGCCAGCAGTAACTACCCTGGGCACGAGCAGTACTTC.

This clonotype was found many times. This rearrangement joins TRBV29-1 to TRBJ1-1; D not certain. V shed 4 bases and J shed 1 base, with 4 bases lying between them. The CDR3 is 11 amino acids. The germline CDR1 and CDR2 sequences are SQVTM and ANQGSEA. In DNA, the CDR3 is TGCAGCGTTGTCAGGAACACTGAAGCTTTCTTT. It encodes CSVVRNTEAFF.

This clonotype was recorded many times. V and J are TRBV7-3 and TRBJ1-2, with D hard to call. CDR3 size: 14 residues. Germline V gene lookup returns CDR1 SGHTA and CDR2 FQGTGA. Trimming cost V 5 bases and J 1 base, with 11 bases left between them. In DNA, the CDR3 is TGTGCCAGCAGCACAAAGGGCGGTAACTATGGCTACACCTTC. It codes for CASSTKGGNYGYTF.

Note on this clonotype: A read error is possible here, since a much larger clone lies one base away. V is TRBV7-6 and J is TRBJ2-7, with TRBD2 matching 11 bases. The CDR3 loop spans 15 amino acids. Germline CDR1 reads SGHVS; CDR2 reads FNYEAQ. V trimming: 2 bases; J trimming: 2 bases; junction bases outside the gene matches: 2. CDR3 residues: CASSLLTSGTYEQYF. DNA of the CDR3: TGTGCCAGCAGCTTATTGACTAGCGGGACCTACGAGCAGTACTTC.

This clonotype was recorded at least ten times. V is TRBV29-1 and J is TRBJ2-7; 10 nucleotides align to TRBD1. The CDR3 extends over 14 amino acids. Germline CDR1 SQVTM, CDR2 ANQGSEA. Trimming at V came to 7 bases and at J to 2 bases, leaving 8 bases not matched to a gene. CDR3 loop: CSATTGTGAYEQYF. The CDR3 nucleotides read TGCAGCGCTACAACCGGGACAGGGGCCTACGAGCAGTACTTC.

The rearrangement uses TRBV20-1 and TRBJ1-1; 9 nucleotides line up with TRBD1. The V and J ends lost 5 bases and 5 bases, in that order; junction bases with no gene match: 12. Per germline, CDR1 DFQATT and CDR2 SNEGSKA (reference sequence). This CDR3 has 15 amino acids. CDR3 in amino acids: CSAGILGQGRTEAFF. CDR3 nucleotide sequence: TGCAGTGCTGGGATCCTAGGACAGGGGAGGACTGAAGCTTTCTTT.

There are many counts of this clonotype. The CDR3 here is CASTRGQTSGNTIYF. CDR3 in DNA: TGTGCCAGCACGAGAGGACAGACCTCTGGAAACACCATATATTTT. J is TRBJ1-3 and V is TRBV12-3 or TRBV12-4; a weak D match, TRBD1 (6 bases). The CDR3 contains 15 residues. V was cut by 7 bases and J by 0 bases, with 13 bases left in between.

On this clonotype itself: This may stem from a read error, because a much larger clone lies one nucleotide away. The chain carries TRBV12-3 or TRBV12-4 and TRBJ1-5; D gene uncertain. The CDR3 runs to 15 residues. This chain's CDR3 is CASSFEGNSSQPQHF. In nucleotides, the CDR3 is TGTGCCAGCAGTTTCGAGGGCAATAGCAGTCAGCCCCAGCATTTT.